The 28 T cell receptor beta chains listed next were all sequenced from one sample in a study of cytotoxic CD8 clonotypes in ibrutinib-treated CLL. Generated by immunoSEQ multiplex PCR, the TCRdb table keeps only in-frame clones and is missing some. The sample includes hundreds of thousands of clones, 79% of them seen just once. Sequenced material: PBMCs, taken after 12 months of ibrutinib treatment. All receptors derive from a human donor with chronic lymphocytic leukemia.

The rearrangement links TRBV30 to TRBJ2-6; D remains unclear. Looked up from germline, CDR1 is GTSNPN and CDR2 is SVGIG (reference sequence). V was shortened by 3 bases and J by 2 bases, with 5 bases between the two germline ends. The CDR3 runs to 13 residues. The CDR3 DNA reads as TGTGCCTGGAGAAAGGCTGGGGCCAACGTCCTGACTTTC. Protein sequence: CAWRKAGANVLTF.

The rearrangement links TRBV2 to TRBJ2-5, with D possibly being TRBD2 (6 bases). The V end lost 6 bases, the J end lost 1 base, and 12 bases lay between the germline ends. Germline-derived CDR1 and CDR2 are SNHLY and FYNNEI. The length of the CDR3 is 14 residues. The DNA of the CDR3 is TGTGCCAGCAGCGCTTCGGGACTCCAAGAGACCCAGTACTTC. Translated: CASSASGLQETQYF.

The CDR3 loop is CASSRTAGNYGYTF. The CDR3 nucleotides read TGTGCCAGTAGTAGAACGGCAGGGAACTATGGCTACACCTTC. V gene TRBV19 combines with J gene TRBJ1-2, with D possibly TRBD1 on 5 matching bases. The CDR3 has 14 amino acids. V was cut by 4 bases and J by 2 bases, with 11 bases left in between. CDR1 is LNHDA and CDR2 is SQIVND in the germline V gene (reference sequence).

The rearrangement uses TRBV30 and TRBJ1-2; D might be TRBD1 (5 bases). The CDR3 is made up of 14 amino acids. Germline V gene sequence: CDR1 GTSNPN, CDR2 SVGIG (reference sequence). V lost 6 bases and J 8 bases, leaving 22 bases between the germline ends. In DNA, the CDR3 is TGTGCCTGCCACACCCGGGACGGATCCAAAGGCTACACCTTC. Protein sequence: CACHTRDGSKGYTF.

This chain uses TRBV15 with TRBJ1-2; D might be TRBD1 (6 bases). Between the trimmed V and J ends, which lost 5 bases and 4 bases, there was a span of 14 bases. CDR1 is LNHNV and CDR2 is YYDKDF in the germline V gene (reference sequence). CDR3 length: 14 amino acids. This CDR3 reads CATSSRGTSYGYTF. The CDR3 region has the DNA TGTGCCACCAGCTCCAGGGGTACAAGCTATGGCTACACCTTC.

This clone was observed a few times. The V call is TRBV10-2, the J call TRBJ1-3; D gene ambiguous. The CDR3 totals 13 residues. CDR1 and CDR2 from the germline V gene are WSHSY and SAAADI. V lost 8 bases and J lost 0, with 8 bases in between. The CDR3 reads CASHPPSGNTIYF. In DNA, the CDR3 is TGCGCCAGCCATCCACCCTCTGGAAACACCATATATTTT.

DNA of the CDR3: TGCGCCAGCAGCCAAGCGGGGGGAACCCCCTACGAGCAGTACTTC. Translation gives CASSQAGGTPYEQYF. The chain is built from TRBV4-1 and TRBJ2-7, with 7 bases identical to TRBD2. This CDR3 spans 15 amino acids. With 1 base clipped from V and 2 bases from J, the junction kept 5 bases outside the gene matches. Germline values: CDR1 MGHRA, CDR2 YSYEKL.

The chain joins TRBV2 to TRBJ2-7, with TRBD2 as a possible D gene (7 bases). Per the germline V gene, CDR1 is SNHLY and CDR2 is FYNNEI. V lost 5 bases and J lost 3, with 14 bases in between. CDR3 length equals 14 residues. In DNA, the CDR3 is TGTGCCAGCAGTTACCGGGGGGCCCTCTACGAGCAGTACTTC. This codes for CASSYRGALYEQYF.

The CDR3 here is CASSVVPAPDGGKLFF. The CDR3 DNA reads as TGTGCCAGCAGCGTAGTACCGGCCCCTGATGGAGGAAAACTGTTTTTT. This chain joins TRBV9 and TRBJ1-4; no firm D call. The V end was cut by 0 bases, the J end by 10 bases, with 19 bases between. This CDR3 is built from 16 residues. Germline V gene lookup returns CDR1 SGDLS and CDR2 YYNGEE.

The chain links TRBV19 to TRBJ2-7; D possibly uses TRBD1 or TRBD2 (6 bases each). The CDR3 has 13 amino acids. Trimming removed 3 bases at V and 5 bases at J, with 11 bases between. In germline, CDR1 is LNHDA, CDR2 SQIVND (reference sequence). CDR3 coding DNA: TGTGCCAGTAGTATCGGGAGACAGGACGAGCAGTACTTC. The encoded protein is CASSIGRQDEQYF.

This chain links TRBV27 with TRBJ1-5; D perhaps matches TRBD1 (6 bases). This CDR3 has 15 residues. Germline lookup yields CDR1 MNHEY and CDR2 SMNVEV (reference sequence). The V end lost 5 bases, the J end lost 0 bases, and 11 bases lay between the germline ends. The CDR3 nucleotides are TGTGCCAGCAGTGCAGGGGTTGTTAGCAATCAGCCCCAGCATTTT. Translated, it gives CASSAGVVSNQPQHF.

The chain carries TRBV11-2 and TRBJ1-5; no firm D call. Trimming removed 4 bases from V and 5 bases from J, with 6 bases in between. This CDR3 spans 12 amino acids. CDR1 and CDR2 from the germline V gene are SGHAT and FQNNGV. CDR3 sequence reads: CASSSMDQPQHF. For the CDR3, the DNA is TGTGCCAGCAGCTCGATGGATCAGCCCCAGCATTTT.

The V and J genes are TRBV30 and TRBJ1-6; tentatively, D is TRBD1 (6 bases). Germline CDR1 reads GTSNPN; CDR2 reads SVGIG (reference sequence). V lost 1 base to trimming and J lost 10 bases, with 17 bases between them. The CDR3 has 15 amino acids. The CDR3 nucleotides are TGTGCCTGGAGTGCCCTCGTAGGGGGTGGATCACCCCTCCACTTT. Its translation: CAWSALVGGGSPLHF.

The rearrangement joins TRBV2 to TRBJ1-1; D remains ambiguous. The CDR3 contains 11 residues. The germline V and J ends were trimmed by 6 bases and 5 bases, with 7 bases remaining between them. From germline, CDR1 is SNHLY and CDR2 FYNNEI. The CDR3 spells CASSFDTEAFF. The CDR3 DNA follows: TGTGCCAGCAGCTTCGATACTGAAGCTTTCTTT.

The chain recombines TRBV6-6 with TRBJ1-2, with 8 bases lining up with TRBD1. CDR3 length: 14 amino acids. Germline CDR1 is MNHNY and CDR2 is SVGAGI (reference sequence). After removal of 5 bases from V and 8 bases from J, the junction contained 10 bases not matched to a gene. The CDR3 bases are TGTGCCAGCAGTCCCGAGGGACAGGTTAAGGGCTACACCTTC. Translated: CASSPEGQVKGYTF.

CDR3 DNA: TGTGCCAGCAGGACGGGGGAATGGGTAACTGAAGCTTTCTTT. It specifies CASRTGEWVTEAFF. The chain joins TRBV6-5 to TRBJ1-1; weak D call: TRBD1 (5 bases). V was pared by 6 bases and J by 5 bases, with 16 bases between. In germline, CDR1 is MNHEY, CDR2 SVGAGI. The CDR3 is 14 residues long.

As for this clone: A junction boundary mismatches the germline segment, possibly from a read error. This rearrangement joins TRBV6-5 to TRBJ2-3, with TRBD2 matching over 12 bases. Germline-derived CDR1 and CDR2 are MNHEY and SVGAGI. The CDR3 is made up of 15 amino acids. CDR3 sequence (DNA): TGTGCCAGCAGTGACTCTAGCGGGGGGGCCGATACGCAGTATTTT. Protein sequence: CASSDSSGGADTQYF.

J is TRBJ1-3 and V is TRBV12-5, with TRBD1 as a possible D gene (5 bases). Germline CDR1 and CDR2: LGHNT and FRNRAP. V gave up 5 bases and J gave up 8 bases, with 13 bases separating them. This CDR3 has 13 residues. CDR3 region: CASGPDRGDTIYF. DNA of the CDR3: TGTGCTAGTGGTCCCGACCGGGGGGACACCATATATTTT.

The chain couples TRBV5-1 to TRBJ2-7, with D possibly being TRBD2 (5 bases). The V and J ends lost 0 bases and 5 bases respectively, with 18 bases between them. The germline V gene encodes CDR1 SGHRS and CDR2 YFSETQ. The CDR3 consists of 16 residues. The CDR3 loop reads CASSLERAAGSNEQYF. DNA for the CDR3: TGCGCCAGCAGCTTGGAGAGGGCTGCTGGATCGAACGAGCAGTACTTC.

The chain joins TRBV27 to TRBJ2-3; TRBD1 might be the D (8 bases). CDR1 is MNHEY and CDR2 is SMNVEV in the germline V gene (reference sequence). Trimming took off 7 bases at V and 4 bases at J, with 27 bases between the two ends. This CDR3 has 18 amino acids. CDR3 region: CASTPRGRECFSPDTQYF. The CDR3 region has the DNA TGTGCCAGCACCCCCAGGGGGCGGGAGTGCTTCTCCCCAGATACGCAGTATTTT.

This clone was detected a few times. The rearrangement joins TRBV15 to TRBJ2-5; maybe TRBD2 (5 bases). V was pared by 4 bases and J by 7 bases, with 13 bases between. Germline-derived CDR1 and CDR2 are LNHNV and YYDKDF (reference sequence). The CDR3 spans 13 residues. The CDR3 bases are TGTGCCACCAGCATAGAGACCGGAGGGACCCAGTACTTC. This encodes CATSIETGGTQYF.

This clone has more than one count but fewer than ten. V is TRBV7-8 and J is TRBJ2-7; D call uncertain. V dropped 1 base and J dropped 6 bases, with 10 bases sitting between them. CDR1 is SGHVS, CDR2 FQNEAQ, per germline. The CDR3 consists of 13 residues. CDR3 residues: CASSLVPGSEQYF. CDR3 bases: TGTGCCAGCAGCTTAGTCCCAGGAAGCGAGCAGTACTTC. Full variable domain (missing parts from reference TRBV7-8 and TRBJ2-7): GAGVSQSPRYKVAKRGQDVALRCDPISGHVSLFWYQQALGQGPEFLTYFQNEAQLDKSGLPSDRFFAERPEGSVSTLKIQRTQQEDSAVYLCASSLVPGSEQYFGPGTRLTVT.

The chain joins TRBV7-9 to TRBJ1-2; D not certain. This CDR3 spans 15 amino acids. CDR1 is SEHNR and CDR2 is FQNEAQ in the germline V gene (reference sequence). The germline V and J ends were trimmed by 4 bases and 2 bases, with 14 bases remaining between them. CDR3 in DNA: TGTGCCAGCAGCTCTGAGGAGCCCATCAACTATGGCTACACCTTC. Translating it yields CASSSEEPINYGYTF.

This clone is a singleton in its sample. The CDR3 loop reads CASNGQDNQPQHF. The CDR3 nucleotides read TGTGCCAGCAACGGACAGGACAATCAGCCCCAGCATTTT. The chain combines TRBV5-8 with TRBJ1-5; 7 nucleotides agree with TRBD1. Germline-derived CDR1 and CDR2 are SGHTS and YDEGEE. J was trimmed by 3 bases and V by 6 bases; bases with no gene match: 3. The CDR3 sequence is 13 residues long.

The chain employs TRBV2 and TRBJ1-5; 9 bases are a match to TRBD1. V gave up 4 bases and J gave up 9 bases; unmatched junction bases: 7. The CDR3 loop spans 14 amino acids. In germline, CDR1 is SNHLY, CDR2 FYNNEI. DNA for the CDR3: TGTGCCAGCAGTGCGGGTACAGGGGGCTGGCCCCAGCATTTT. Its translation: CASSAGTGGWPQHF.

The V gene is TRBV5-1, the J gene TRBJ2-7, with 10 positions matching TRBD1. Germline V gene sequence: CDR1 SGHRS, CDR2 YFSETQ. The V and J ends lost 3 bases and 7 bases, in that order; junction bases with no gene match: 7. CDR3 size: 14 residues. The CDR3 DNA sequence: TGCGCCAGCAGCTCGGGACAGGGGCCTGAGGAGCAGTACTTC. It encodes CASSSGQGPEEQYF. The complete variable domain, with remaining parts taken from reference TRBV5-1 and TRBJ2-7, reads KAGVTQTPRYLIKTRGQQVTLSCSPISGHRSVSWYQQTPGQGLQFLFEYFSETQRNKGNFPGRFSGRQFSNSRSEMNVSTLELGDSALYLCASSSGQGPEEQYFGPGTRLTVT.

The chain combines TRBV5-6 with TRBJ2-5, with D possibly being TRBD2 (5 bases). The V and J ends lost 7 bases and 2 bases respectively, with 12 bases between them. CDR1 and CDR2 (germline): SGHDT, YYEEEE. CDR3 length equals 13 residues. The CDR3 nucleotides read TGTGCCAGCCAAATGAGGGCTCAAGAGACCCAGTACTTC. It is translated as CASQMRAQETQYF.

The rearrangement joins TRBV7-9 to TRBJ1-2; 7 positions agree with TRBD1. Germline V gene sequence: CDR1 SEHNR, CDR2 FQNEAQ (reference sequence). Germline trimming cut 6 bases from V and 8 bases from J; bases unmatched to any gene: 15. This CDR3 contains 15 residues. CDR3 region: CASSHKETGDWGYTF. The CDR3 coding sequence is TGTGCCAGCAGTCACAAAGAAACAGGGGACTGGGGCTACACCTTC. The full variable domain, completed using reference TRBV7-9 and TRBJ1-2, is DTGVSQNPRHKITKRGQNVTFRCDPISEHNRLYWYRQTLGQGPEFLTYFQNEAQLEKSRLLSDRFSAERPKGSFSTLEIQRTEQGDSAMYLCASSHKETGDWGYTFGSGTRLTVV.